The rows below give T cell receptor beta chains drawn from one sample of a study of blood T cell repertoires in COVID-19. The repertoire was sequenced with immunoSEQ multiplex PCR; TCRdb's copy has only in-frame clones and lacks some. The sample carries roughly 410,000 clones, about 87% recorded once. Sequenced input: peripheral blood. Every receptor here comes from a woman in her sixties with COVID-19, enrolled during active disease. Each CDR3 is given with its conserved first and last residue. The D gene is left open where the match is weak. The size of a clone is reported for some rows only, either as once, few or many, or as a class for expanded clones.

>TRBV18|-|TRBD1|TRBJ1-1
TGTGCCAGCACTACAAGTTCAGGGGGGCTGAACACTGAAGCTTTCTTT
CASTTSSGGLNTEAFF
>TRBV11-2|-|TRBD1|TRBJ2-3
TGTGCCAGCAGCTTTTACAGGGGGCTCACAGATACGCAGTATTTT
CASSFYRGLTDTQYF
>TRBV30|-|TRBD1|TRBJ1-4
TGTGCCTGGAGTGTAGGCAGGGGGCTGGCTAATGAAAAACTGTTTTTT
CAWSVGRGLANEKLFF
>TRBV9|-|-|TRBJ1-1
TGTGCCAGCAGCCCGCAGACAGCGATGAACACTGAAGCTTTCTTT
CASSPQTAMNTEAFF
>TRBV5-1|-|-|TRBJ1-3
TGCGCCAGCAGCTTGGGTGCGGGGTCTGGAAACACCATATATTTT
CASSLGAGSGNTIYF
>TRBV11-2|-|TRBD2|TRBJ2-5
TGTGCCAGCAGCTTAATAACGCGGGGGAGCCAAGAGACCCAGTACTTC
CASSLITRGSQETQYF
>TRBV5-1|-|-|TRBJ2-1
TGCGCCAGCAGCCGGACACCGAGCTCCTACAATGAGCAGTTCTTC
CASSRTPSSYNEQFF
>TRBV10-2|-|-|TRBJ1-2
TGCGCCACCACTTCAGGGTTCCAACGCTACACCTTC
CATTSGFQRYTF
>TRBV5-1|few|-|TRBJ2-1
TGCGCCAGCAGCTTGGTTGTCGGGAGTTACAATGAGCAGTTCTTC
CASSLVVGSYNEQFF
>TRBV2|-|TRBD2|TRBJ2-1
TGTGCCAGCAGGGATACTAGCGGGGGGGCGAGAGAGCAGTTCTTC
CASRDTSGGAREQFF
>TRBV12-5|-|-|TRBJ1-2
TGTGCTAGTGGTTCGCTCCCCGGGACTGGTGGCTACACCTTC
CASGSLPGTGGYTF
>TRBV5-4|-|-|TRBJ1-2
TGTGCCAGCAGCTCGTTTGTCGGGAACTATGGCTACACCTTC
CASSSFVGNYGYTF
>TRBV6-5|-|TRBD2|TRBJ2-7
TGTGCCAGCAGTTCAGGACTAGCGGGGGGGTCCGAGCAGTACTTC
CASSSGLAGGSEQYF
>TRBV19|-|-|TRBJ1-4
TGTGCCCACCCCCGGCAGGGAGGATACTTAGCGACTAATGAAAAACTGTTTTTT
CAHPRQGGYLATNEKLFF
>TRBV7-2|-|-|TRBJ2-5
TGTGCCAGCAGCTTAGCGGGGGGTTGGCAAGAGACCCAGTACTTC
CASSLAGGWQETQYF
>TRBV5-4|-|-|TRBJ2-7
TGTGCCAGCAGCTTTGGACAGTACTCCTACGAGCAGTACTTC
CASSFGQYSYEQYF
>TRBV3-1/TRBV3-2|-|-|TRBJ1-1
TGTGCCAGCAGCCTAAGCGGGTTCACTGAAGCTTTCTTT
CASSLSGFTEAFF
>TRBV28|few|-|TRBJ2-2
TGTGCCAGCAGGCGCCACAGGGTAGCTACCGGGGAGCTGTTTTTT
CASRRHRVATGELFF
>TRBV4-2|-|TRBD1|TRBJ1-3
TGTGCCAGCAGCCTCCGGGACAGGAAGGGTTCTGCTGGAAACACCATATATTTT
CASSLRDRKGSAGNTIYF
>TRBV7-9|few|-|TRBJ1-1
TGTGCCAGCAGCCCATCCCGGGGGGGGACTGAAGCTTTCTTT
CASSPSRGGTEAFF
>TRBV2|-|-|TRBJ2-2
TGTGCCAGCAGTGAAGGACAGAGCTACACCGGGGAGCTGTTTTTT
CASSEGQSYTGELFF
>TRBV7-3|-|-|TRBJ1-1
TGTGCCAGCAGCTTAATGGCGGGGGAGAACACTGAAGCTTTCTTT
CASSLMAGENTEAFF
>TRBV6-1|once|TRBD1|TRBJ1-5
TGTGCCAGCAGTGAAGTCGGGACAGGGGGCGGTCGGCCCCAGCATTTT
CASSEVGTGGGRPQHF
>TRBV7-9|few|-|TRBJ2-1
TGTGCCAGCAGCTTAGCGGGGGCTCTCGGGGATGAGCAGTTCTTC
CASSLAGALGDEQFF
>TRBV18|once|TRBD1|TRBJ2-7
TGTGCCAGCTCGAACTACCGACAGGGGAGCTCCTACGAGCAGTACTTC
CASSNYRQGSSYEQYF